This T cell receptor (beta chain) comes out of a study of radiation and T cells in renal cell carcinoma. For the study at large: Nephrectomy followed 15 Gy stereotactic body radiation by 4 weeks. Study-wide results and limits: Pretreatment tumor biopsies were lacking, so baseline clonotypes are unknown. Top tumor clonotypes rose in blood 2 weeks post-radiation, then contracted.

Specified time point: blood 2 weeks post-SBRT. Treatment in this sample: 15 Gy SBRT to primary tumor, nephrectomy 4 weeks later. With 0 bases removed from V and 3 bases from J, the gap between germline ends came to 11 bases. Per the germline V gene, CDR1 is MNHEY and CDR2 is SVGAGI. This CDR3 has 15 residues. As concerns this clone: Its antigen is currently unknown.

Profiled with immunoSEQ multiplex PCR; TCRdb holds only in-frame clones, not every one. The data hold roughly 120,000 clones, with over 75% observed a single time. This rearrangement joins TRBV6-5 to TRBJ2-5; perhaps TRBD1 as D (7 bases). This TCR derives from a woman aged 60-70 years with renal cell carcinoma. This specimen consisted of blood, obtained from a patient whose treatment included radiotherapy and nephrectomy. CDR3 coding DNA: TGTGCCAGCAGTTACTCAGGCAGGGGGGAAGAGACCCAGTACTTC. It is translated as CASSYSGRGEETQYF.